This TCR beta chain appears in the sequencing data of a study of neurological immune-mediated disorders. Study-level findings and limits: Because no CDR3 amino acid sequences were shared across subjects by expanded clones, private repertoires were suggested in all groups.

The CDR3 totals 14 residues. Germline values: CDR1 DFQATT, CDR2 SNEGSKA (reference sequence). V gave up 7 bases and J gave up 1 base, with 15 bases separating them. The output of every sequencing run, over 190 million TCR-beta sequences, came from 15-18 subjects. TCRdb re-derived calls from the 5' RACE reads in MiXCR, one entry per CDR3 protein. The table shows more than 75,000 distinct CDR3 sequences, with around 3.4% occurring only once. In this sample, this clonotype turned up many times. Antigen specificity is unknown. The origin of this receptor is a woman between 45 and 65 years old with multiple sclerosis. Sequencing was performed on PBMCs. The V and J genes are TRBV20-1 and TRBJ2-3; TRBD1 or TRBD2 may be the D gene (6 bases each). CDR3 bases: TGCAGTGTCCCAGGGGAGGTGGGCACAGATACGCAGTATTTT. Its protein product is CSVPGEVGTDTQYF.